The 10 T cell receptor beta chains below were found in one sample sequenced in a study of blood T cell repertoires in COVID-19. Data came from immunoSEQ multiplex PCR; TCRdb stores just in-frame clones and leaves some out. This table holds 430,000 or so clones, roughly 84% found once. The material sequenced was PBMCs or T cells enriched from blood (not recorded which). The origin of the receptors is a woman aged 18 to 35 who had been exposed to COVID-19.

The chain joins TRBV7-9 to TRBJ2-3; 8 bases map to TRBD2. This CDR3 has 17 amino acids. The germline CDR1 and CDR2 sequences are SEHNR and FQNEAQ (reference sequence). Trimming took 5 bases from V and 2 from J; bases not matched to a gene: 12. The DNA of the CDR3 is TGTGCCAGCAGCCCACCGAATGTCGGGAGGGCCACAGATACGCAGTATTTT. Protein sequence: CASSPPNVGRATDTQYF.

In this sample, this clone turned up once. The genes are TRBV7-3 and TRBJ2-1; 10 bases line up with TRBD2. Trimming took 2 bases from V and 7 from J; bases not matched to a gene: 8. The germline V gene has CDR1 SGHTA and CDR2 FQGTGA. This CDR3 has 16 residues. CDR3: CASSLGPAGGFNEQFF. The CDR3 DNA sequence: TGTGCCAGCAGCTTAGGTCCAGCGGGGGGGTTTAATGAGCAGTTCTTC.

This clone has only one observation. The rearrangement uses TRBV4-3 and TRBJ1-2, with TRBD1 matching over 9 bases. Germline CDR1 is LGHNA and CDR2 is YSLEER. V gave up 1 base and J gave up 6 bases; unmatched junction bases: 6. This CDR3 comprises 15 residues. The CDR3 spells CASSQGDRVLDGYTF. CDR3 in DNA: TGCGCCAGCAGCCAAGGGGACAGGGTTTTAGATGGCTACACCTTC.

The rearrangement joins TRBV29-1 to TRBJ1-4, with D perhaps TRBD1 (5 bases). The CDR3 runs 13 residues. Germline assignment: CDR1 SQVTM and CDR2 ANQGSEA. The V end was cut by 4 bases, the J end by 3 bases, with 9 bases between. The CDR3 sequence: CSVGLQANEKLFF. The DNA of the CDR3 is TGCAGCGTTGGCCTACAGGCTAATGAAAAACTGTTTTTT.

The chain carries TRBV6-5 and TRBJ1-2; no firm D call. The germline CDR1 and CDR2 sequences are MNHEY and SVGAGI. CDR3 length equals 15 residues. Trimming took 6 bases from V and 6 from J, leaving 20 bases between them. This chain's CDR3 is CASSSGPLFRHGYTF. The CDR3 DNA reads TGTGCCAGCAGCTCAGGCCCCCTCTTTCGGCATGGCTACACCTTC.

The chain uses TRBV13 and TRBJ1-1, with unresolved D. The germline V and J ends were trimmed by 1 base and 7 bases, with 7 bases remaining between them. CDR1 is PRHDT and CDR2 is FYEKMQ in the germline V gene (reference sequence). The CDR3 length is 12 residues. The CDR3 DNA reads TGTGCCAGCAGCTTAGTCCGGGATGAAGCTTTCTTT. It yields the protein CASSLVRDEAFF.

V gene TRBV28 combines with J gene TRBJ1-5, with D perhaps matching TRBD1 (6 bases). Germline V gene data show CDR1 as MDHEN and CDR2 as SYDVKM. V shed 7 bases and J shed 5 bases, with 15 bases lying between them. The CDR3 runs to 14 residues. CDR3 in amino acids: CASTGGAKHQPQHF. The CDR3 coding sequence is TGTGCCAGCACCGGGGGGGCGAAGCATCAGCCCCAGCATTTT.

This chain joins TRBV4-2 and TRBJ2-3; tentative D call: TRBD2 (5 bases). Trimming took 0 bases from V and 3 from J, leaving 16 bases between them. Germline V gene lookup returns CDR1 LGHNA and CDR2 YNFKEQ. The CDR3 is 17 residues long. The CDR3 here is CASSQDGDYLETDTQYF. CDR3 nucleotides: TGTGCCAGCAGCCAAGATGGAGACTATCTGGAGACAGATACGCAGTATTTT.

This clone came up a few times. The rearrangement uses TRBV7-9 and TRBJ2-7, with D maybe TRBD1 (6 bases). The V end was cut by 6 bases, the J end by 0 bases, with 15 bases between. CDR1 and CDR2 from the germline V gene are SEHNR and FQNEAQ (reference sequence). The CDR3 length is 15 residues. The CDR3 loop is CASSYAGQSSYEQYF. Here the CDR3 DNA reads TGTGCCAGCAGTTACGCTGGACAGTCCTCCTACGAGCAGTACTTC.

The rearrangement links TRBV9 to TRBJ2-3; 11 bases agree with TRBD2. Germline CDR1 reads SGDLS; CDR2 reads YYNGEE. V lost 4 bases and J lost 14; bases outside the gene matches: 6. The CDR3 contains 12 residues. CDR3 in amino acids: CASSPDGLAGYF. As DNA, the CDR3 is TGTGCCAGCAGCCCAGATGGACTAGCGGGGTATTTT.